This T cell receptor beta chain was documented in a study of T cell changes during pregnancy in multiple sclerosis. The repertoire was sequenced with immunoSEQ multiplex PCR; TCRdb's copy has only in-frame clones and lacks some. The sample has around 62,000 clones; approximately 90% are singletons. Germline CDR1 is ENHRY and CDR2 is SYGVKD. This CDR3 spans 20 amino acids. V was clipped by 6 bases and J by 4 bases; unmatched bases: 20. The V and J genes are TRBV10-3 and TRBJ2-1; 11 bases map to TRBD2. The receptor was isolated from a female donor with multiple sclerosis, enrolled in a pregnancy study. Sequencing used peripheral blood, obtained in the third trimester of pregnancy. CDR3 nucleotide sequence: TGTGCCATCAGCCCCAGGGGGACAGACGAGACTAGCGGGGTTTACAATGAGCAGTTCTTC. Amino acids: CAISPRGTDETSGVYNEQFF.